Shown below are 26 T cell receptor beta chains from a single sample sequenced in a study of CD8+ T cells in alopecia areata. Reverse transcription of extracted RNA yielded cDNA, which provided the sequencing template. Here immunoSEQ multiplex PCR was the method, and the copy in TCRdb shows in-frame clones only, minus some. The table has about 120,000 clones, 53% seen once. Treatment noted: oral pan-JAK inhibitor, 5-10 mg twice daily. Sequencing was performed on CD4+ T cells sorted from blood, taken at week 4, from a patient treated with tofacitinib. The origin of the receptors is a human donor with alopecia areata.

V and J are TRBV7-8 and TRBJ1-5, with a possible D match to TRBD1 (6 bases). The CDR3 loop spans 15 amino acids. Deletions cut 8 bases from V and 5 bases from J, with 19 bases between. In germline, CDR1 is SGHVS, CDR2 FQNEAQ. The CDR3 loop reads CASGKRGKGDQPQHF. The CDR3, as DNA: TGTGCCAGCGGCAAAAGGGGTAAGGGGGATCAGCCCCAGCATTTT.

This rearrangement joins TRBV4-2 to TRBJ2-1; 8 nucleotides align to TRBD2. The CDR3 has 15 amino acids. V gave up 1 base and J gave up 7 bases; unmatched junction bases: 6. In germline, CDR1 is LGHNA, CDR2 YNFKEQ. The DNA of the CDR3 is TGTGCCAGCAGCCAAGCGGGAGGGCTTAGGAATGAGCAGTTCTTC. It is translated as CASSQAGGLRNEQFF.

This clone has a handful of counts. V is TRBV14 and J is TRBJ2-3; TRBD1 matches at 9 bases. V lost 5 bases, J lost 3 bases, and 12 bases stayed unmatched. This CDR3 has 17 residues. Germline loops: CDR1 SGHDN, CDR2 FVKESK. The DNA for the CDR3 is TGTGCCAGCAGCACCCTAACAGGGGGCGCAAGGACAGATACGCAGTATTTT. Translated, it gives CASSTLTGGARTDTQYF.

V is TRBV5-1 and J is TRBJ2-1, with 10 bases lining up with TRBD2. This CDR3 has 15 amino acids. Germline loops: CDR1 SGHRS, CDR2 YFSETQ. With 7 bases clipped from V and 0 bases from J, the junction kept 4 bases outside the gene matches. The chain's CDR3 is CASQPSGSSYNEQFF. CDR3 DNA: TGCGCCAGCCAACCTAGCGGGAGCTCCTACAATGAGCAGTTCTTC.

In this sample, this clone turned up a few times. The chain joins TRBV30 to TRBJ2-6; D tentatively reads TRBD1 or TRBD2 (5 bases each). This CDR3 is 13 amino acids long. The ends were cut back, 7 bases at V and 0 bases at J, with 7 bases in the middle. Germline values: CDR1 GTSNPN, CDR2 SVGIG (reference sequence). In DNA form, the CDR3 reads TGTGCCTTGGGGGTCTCTGGGGCCAACGTCCTGACTTTC. Translated: CALGVSGANVLTF.

This chain connects TRBV14 to TRBJ1-6; a weak D match, TRBD1 (5 bases). The ends were cut back, 8 bases at V and 7 bases at J, with 15 bases in the middle. Germline CDR1 is SGHDN and CDR2 is FVKESK. The CDR3 is 14 residues long. The CDR3 sequence is CASGPETENSPLHF. The CDR3 coding sequence is TGTGCCAGCGGGCCCGAGACAGAGAATTCACCCCTCCACTTT.

In DNA form, the CDR3 reads TGTGCCAGCAGTCGACCGGGACCGGGGGCAGCTTTCTTT. Translation gives CASSRPGPGAAFF. This chain uses TRBV7-2 with TRBJ1-1, with D possibly being TRBD1 (6 bases). The CDR3 runs to 13 residues. The germline gives CDR1 SGHTA, CDR2 FQGNSA. The V gene lost 6 bases and the J gene lost 10 bases, with 18 bases spanning the gap.

V gene TRBV5-1 combines with J gene TRBJ2-5; TRBD2 agrees at 8 bases. The V gene's germline CDR1 is SGHRS and CDR2 YFSETQ. The length of the CDR3 is 15 residues. V lost 4 bases, J lost 5 bases, and 10 bases stayed unmatched. The CDR3 coding sequence is TGCGCCAGCAGCCCGACTAGCGTCGCTTATGAGACCCAGTACTTC. It codes for CASSPTSVAYETQYF.

The V and J genes are TRBV7-9 and TRBJ1-6; D remains ambiguous. CDR1 and CDR2 (germline): SEHNR, FQNEAQ (reference sequence). The CDR3 covers 15 residues. The V and J ends lost 3 bases and 8 bases respectively, with 14 bases between them. CDR3 in amino acids: CASSLGSVADSPLHF. The DNA for the CDR3 is TGTGCCAGCAGCTTGGGCTCAGTCGCGGATTCACCCCTCCACTTT.

Only a few counts were recorded for this clone. The chain has TRBV6-6 and TRBJ2-7; D is tentatively TRBD1 or TRBD2 (5 bases each). The CDR3 covers 14 residues. Germline V gene lookup returns CDR1 MNHNY and CDR2 SVGAGI (reference sequence). V lost 8 bases to trimming and J lost 2 bases, with 16 bases between them. DNA for the CDR3: TGTGCCAGCTTATCTGCCGGGACCGCCTACGAGCAGTACTTC. This translates into CASLSAGTAYEQYF.

The sample holds a few counts of this clone. This chain joins TRBV29-1 and TRBJ2-2, with no clear D. The V gene's germline CDR1 is SQVTM and CDR2 ANQGSEA. V was pared by 4 bases and J by 3 bases, with 12 bases between. The CDR3 sequence is 14 residues long. The CDR3 DNA reads as TGCAGCGTTGGGTTTAGCCCCGACACCGGGGAGCTGTTTTTT. Amino acid sequence: CSVGFSPDTGELFF.

This clone was found a few times. V is TRBV29-1 and J is TRBJ1-2; 9 bases map to TRBD1. Unmatched junction bases numbered 9, after V lost 7 bases and J lost 6 bases. The CDR3 loop spans 13 amino acids. Germline V gene lookup returns CDR1 SQVTM and CDR2 ANQGSEA. The CDR3 loop is CSALDRGQNGYTF. CDR3 nucleotides: TGCAGCGCCTTGGACAGGGGACAGAATGGCTACACCTTC.

This clone appeared a few times. In DNA, the CDR3 is TGTGCCATCAGTGGGGGACAGGGAATAAACAATGAGCAGTTCTTC. This codes for CAISGGQGINNEQFF. The chain combines TRBV10-3 with TRBJ2-1; TRBD1 aligns across 9 bases. The CDR3 extends over 15 amino acids. The germline CDR1 and CDR2 sequences are ENHRY and SYGVKD. V shed 4 bases, J shed 5 bases, and the junction held 6 bases outside the gene matches.

This chain joins TRBV15 and TRBJ2-7; D may match TRBD1 or TRBD2 (5 bases each). This CDR3 comprises 14 residues. Germline loops: CDR1 LNHNV, CDR2 YYDKDF (reference sequence). Trimming pared 0 bases from V and 5 bases from J, leaving 11 bases between. The CDR3 DNA follows: TGTGCCACCAGCAGAGATGGGACGGGGAACGAGCAGTACTTC. Its translation: CATSRDGTGNEQYF.

The V call is TRBV6-5, the J call TRBJ2-7; TRBD2 aligns across 9 bases. CDR1 is MNHEY, CDR2 SVGAGI, per germline. The CDR3 loop spans 15 amino acids. V lost 0 bases, J lost 4 bases, and 4 bases stayed unmatched. CDR3 sequence (DNA): TGTGCCAGCAGTTACTCGACTAGCGGTGGTTACGAGCAGTACTTC. Its protein product is CASSYSTSGGYEQYF.

The table lists this clone with a few counts. The chain has TRBV2 and TRBJ2-5, with 14 bases aligning to TRBD2. The CDR3 runs 15 residues. Trimming removed 5 bases from V and 3 bases from J; junction bases left unmatched: 2. Germline V gene sequence: CDR1 SNHLY, CDR2 FYNNEI. As DNA, the CDR3 is TGTGCCAGCAGTAGGGGACTAGCGGGGGAAGAGACCCAGTACTTC. This translates into CASSRGLAGEETQYF.

This clone showed up just a few times. V usage is TRBV7-9 and J usage is TRBJ2-7; 7 bases line up with TRBD2. The CDR3 is made up of 13 amino acids. V shed 8 bases and J 3 bases; nucleotides not matched to a gene: 7. Germline CDR1 is SEHNR and CDR2 is FQNEAQ (reference sequence). DNA of the CDR3: TGTGCCAGCGTCCGGGACTACAACTACGAGCAGTACTTC. Translation: CASVRDYNYEQYF.

As to this clone: Other DNA sequences within the sample encode an identical CDR3. V is TRBV4-1 and J is TRBJ2-1; D gene uncertain. Trimming cost V 1 base and J 0 bases, with 10 bases left between them. Germline V gives CDR1 MGHRA, CDR2 YSYEKL. The CDR3 runs to 16 residues. The CDR3 DNA reads TGCGCCAGCAGCCAAGTCGACCTCATCTCCTACAATGAGCAGTTCTTC. It yields the protein CASSQVDLISYNEQFF.

This chain uses TRBV5-1 with TRBJ1-1; D gene uncertain. CDR1 is SGHRS, CDR2 YFSETQ, per germline. V lost 0 bases to trimming and J lost 10 bases, with 13 bases between them. The CDR3 sequence is 13 residues long. The CDR3 protein is CASSLEGSVGAFF. The DNA of the CDR3 is TGCGCCAGCAGCTTGGAGGGCAGTGTTGGAGCTTTCTTT.

A few counts support this clone. V and J are TRBV29-1 and TRBJ2-1; 7 nucleotides align to TRBD1. This CDR3 comprises 15 residues. Germline V lookup: CDR1 SQVTM, CDR2 ANQGSEA. After removal of 6 bases from V and 6 bases from J, the junction contained 14 bases not matched to a gene. CDR3 protein: CSVESHRGAPNEQFF. The CDR3 nucleotides read TGCAGCGTCGAGTCCCACAGGGGCGCCCCCAATGAGCAGTTCTTC.

The chain uses TRBV30 and TRBJ2-4; D gene ambiguous. This CDR3 comprises 12 residues. Trimming cost V 2 bases and J 9 bases, with 11 bases left between them. Germline loops: CDR1 GTSNPN, CDR2 SVGIG (reference sequence). CDR3 nucleotide sequence: TGTGCCTGGAGTAATCTCGGTGGCATTCAGTACTTC. Protein: CAWSNLGGIQYF.

Sample share makes this clone medium-sized. The genes are TRBV4-2 and TRBJ2-1; D may match TRBD1 or TRBD2 (5 bases each). V was pared by 3 bases and J by 3 bases, with 21 bases between. The CDR3 covers 18 residues. In germline, CDR1 is LGHNA, CDR2 YNFKEQ. Here the CDR3 reads CASSQDLDSRGFYNEQFF. In DNA, the CDR3 is TGTGCCAGCAGCCAGGACCTAGACAGTCGGGGCTTCTACAATGAGCAGTTCTTC.

About this clone itself: The sample has other DNA sequences that encode this CDR3 too. The chain employs TRBV5-1 and TRBJ2-7, with a weak D call TRBD1 (6 bases). There are 13 residues in the CDR3. With 4 bases removed from V and 3 bases from J, the gap between germline ends came to 11 bases. Germline V gives CDR1 SGHRS, CDR2 YFSETQ. This chain's CDR3 is CASSLDRDYEQYF. Here the CDR3 DNA reads TGCGCCAGCAGCCTGGACAGAGACTACGAGCAGTACTTC.

The J gene is TRBJ2-5, the V gene TRBV5-1, with 12 bases aligning to TRBD1. With 0 bases clipped from V and 2 bases from J, the junction kept 11 bases outside the gene matches. CDR3 length: 19 amino acids. Germline V CDR1 and CDR2: SGHRS, YFSETQ. CDR3 DNA: TGCGCCAGCAGCTTGGCCTTCGGGACAGGGGGCGCGAAACAAGAGACCCAGTACTTC. Protein: CASSLAFGTGGAKQETQYF.

This clone has a handful of counts. This chain connects TRBV29-1 to TRBJ2-3; tentative D call: TRBD1 (5 bases). Trimming took 4 bases from V and 0 from J, leaving 11 bases between them. Germline V gene sequence: CDR1 SQVTM, CDR2 ANQGSEA. The CDR3 length is 14 residues. CDR3 region: CSVVQGGSTDTQYF. In DNA, the CDR3 is TGCAGCGTTGTGCAGGGTGGGAGCACAGATACGCAGTATTTT.

This clone was detected a few times. The V call is TRBV10-2, the J call TRBJ2-5; either TRBD1 or TRBD2 may fit D (6 bases each). CDR3 length: 17 amino acids. Germline V gives CDR1 WSHSY, CDR2 SAAADI. Deletions cut 3 bases from V and 7 bases from J, with 24 bases between. The DNA of the CDR3 is TGCGCCAGCAGTGATCCCGGCGGAGGGAGGCGCAGGGGGACCCAGTACTTC. This gives the protein CASSDPGGGRRRGTQYF.